The 4 T cell receptor beta chains presented below share a single source sample, sequenced in a study of T cell repertoires in cytomegalovirus infection (dated by TCRdb to about 2019). Antigens for these TCRs are unknown. The sample was run on an Illumina HiSeq 1500. TCRdb handled the public reads itself, with Q25 trimming in fastp and clone calling in MiXCR, and kept productive beta chains. Each CDR3 protein gets just one entry, which takes the most common genes and DNA from the rows behind it. For this sample the table gives around 140,000 distinct CDR3 sequences, of which approximately 30% were detected only once. The ten most abundant clones make up around 50% of the sample. The treatment or condition label of this sample denotes: in vitro stimulation with specific CMV peptide epitopes to enrich CMV-specific T cells. This specimen consisted of CD8+ T cells from cultured PBMCs, obtained from culture after CMV antigen stimulation. Receptors originate from a human donor in good health (CMV status not recorded). Some clones in this sample may be carry-over from other donors' samples.

This clonotype has only a few counts. The rearrangement joins TRBV4-1 to TRBJ2-3; perhaps TRBD2 as D (6 bases). V was clipped by 4 bases and J by 3 bases, with 11 bases between them. The CDR3 contains 14 residues. Germline CDR1 MGHRA, CDR2 YSYEKL. The CDR3 is CASSLYGGTDTQYF. The CDR3 nucleotides are TGCGCCAGCAGCCTGTATGGGGGGACAGATACGCAGTATTTT.

Ten or more counts support this clonotype. The J gene is TRBJ2-7, the V gene TRBV12-3 or TRBV12-4; D gene unclear. Trimming removed 5 bases from V and 7 bases from J, with 15 bases in between. The CDR3 is made up of 13 amino acids. The CDR3 loop reads CASSLVGLGEQYF. The CDR3 DNA reads TGTGCCAGCAGTCTTGTGGGGTTGGGGGAGCAGTACTTC.

This clonotype was recorded at least ten times. This chain uses TRBV15 with TRBJ1-5, with D uncertain. The CDR3 consists of 15 residues. V gave up 3 bases and J gave up 3 bases, with 12 bases separating them. Germline loops: CDR1 LNHNV, CDR2 YYDKDF (reference sequence). This CDR3 is CATSRTSPANQPQHF. The CDR3 DNA sequence: TGTGCCACCAGCAGGACCTCTCCGGCCAATCAGCCCCAGCATTTT. The complete variable domain, with remaining parts taken from reference TRBV15 and TRBJ1-5, reads DAMVIQNPRYQVTQFGKPVTLSCSQTLNHNVMYWYQQKSSQAPKLLFHYYDKDFNNEADTPDNFQSRRPNTSFCFLDIRSPGLGDTAMYLCATSRTSPANQPQHFGDGTRLSIL.

This chain links TRBV7-2 with TRBJ2-7, with 7 bases matching TRBD1. This CDR3 region has 14 residues. V gave up 5 bases and J gave up 3 bases; unmatched junction bases: 7. Germline CDR1 reads SGHTA; CDR2 reads FQGNSA. CDR3 amino acids: CASSTPGTDYEQYF. The CDR3 bases are TGTGCCAGCAGCACTCCCGGGACAGACTACGAGCAGTACTTC.